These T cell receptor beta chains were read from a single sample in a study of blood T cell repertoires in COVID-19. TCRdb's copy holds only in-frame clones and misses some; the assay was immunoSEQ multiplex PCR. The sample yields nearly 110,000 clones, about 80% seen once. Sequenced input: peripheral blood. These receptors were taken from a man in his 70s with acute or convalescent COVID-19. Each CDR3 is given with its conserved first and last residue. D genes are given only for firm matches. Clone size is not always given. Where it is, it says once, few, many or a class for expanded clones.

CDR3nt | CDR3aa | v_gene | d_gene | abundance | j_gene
TGTGCCATCTTTAGCGGGGGGGCCAATGAGCAGTTCTTC | CAIFSGGANEQFF | TRBV10-3 | TRBD2 | . | TRBJ2-1
TGTGCCAGCTCACCCTTGGACAGGGTATCCACTGAAGCTTTCTTT | CASSPLDRVSTEAFF | TRBV18 | TRBD1 | . | TRBJ1-1
TGTGCCAGCAGCTTAGGAGACAGGGGTTCACCCCTCCACTTT | CASSLGDRGSPLHF | TRBV13 | TRBD1 | . | TRBJ1-6
TGTGCCAGCTCGACAGGGGCCTACGAGCAGTACTTC | CASSTGAYEQYF | TRBV3-1/TRBV3-2 | TRBD1 | . | TRBJ2-7
TGTGCCAGCGTAATAGAACAGGGGGTCACTGAAGCTTTCTTT | CASVIEQGVTEAFF | TRBV2 | TRBD1 | . | TRBJ1-1
TGTGCCAGCAGCCCCGAAAGACTAGCGGAATACCAAGAGACCCAGTACTTC | CASSPERLAEYQETQYF | TRBV14 | TRBD2 | once | TRBJ2-5
TGTGCCAGCAGCGTAGACCAGGGGGGAGGCTACACCTTC | CASSVDQGGGYTF | TRBV9 | TRBD1 | . | TRBJ1-2
TGTGCCACCAGTGATACTACGCAGGGGGCAGATACGCAGTATTTT | CATSDTTQGADTQYF | TRBV24-1 | TRBD1 | . | TRBJ2-3
TGCGCCAGCAGCTTGGCCACGGGACAGTTTTATGGCTACACCTTC | CASSLATGQFYGYTF | TRBV5-1 | TRBD1 | . | TRBJ1-2
TGTGCCAGCAGCACCGGGACAGGGGGATTAGGTGGGGCCAACGTCCTGACTTTC | CASSTGTGGLGGANVLTF | TRBV7-3 | TRBD1 | once | TRBJ2-6
TGCAGCGTTGACACGCCGGGATGGGGTGAGCAGTACTTC | CSVDTPGWGEQYF | TRBV29-1 | . | . | TRBJ2-7
TGCGCCAGCGGCTTGGAGGGTCGGCGTAAAGACACTGAAGCTTTCTTT | CASGLEGRRKDTEAFF | TRBV23-1 | . | . | TRBJ1-1
TGCGCCAGCAGCTTGACAGGCCCCTCTTTGAACACTGAAGCTTTCTTT | CASSLTGPSLNTEAFF | TRBV5-1 | . | . | TRBJ1-1
TGTGCCAGCAGCTCTGGGCTAGCGGATGAGCAGTTCTTC | CASSSGLADEQFF | TRBV5-4 | TRBD2 | few | TRBJ2-1
TGCGCCAGCAGCCCCAACTTGGGCTCACCCCTCCACTTT | CASSPNLGSPLHF | TRBV5-1 | . | . | TRBJ1-6
TGTGCCGGCTCAGGGGCTGCTGGGGCCAACGTCCTGACTTTC | CAGSGAAGANVLTF | TRBV6-6 | . | . | TRBJ2-6
TGTGCCAGCAGCCAGACAGGGGACGAGCAGTACTTC | CASSQTGDEQYF | TRBV3-1/TRBV3-2 | TRBD1 | . | TRBJ2-7
TGTGCCAGTAAAAAACCGGGACAGGATCCGCTCTACACTGAAGCTTTCTTT | CASKKPGQDPLYTEAFF | TRBV19 | TRBD1 | . | TRBJ1-1
TGTGCCATCAGGGGGAGCGGGGGGCAGAGCTCCTACAATGAGCAGTTCTTC | CAIRGSGGQSSYNEQFF | TRBV10-3 | TRBD2 | . | TRBJ2-1
TGTGCCAGCAGTCCCTACAGGGAGAGTGGCGAGCAGTACTTC | CASSPYRESGEQYF | TRBV27 | . | . | TRBJ2-7
TGTGCCAGTACCCGGACAGGGGATGGCTACACCTTC | CASTRTGDGYTF | TRBV19 | TRBD1 | . | TRBJ1-2
TGTGCCAGCAGGTTCAATTTAGCGGCAACTAGCACAGATACGCAGTATTTT | CASRFNLAATSTDTQYF | TRBV27 | . | . | TRBJ2-3
TGTGCCAGCAGTGAAGGGTGGGGACAGACCTACGAGCAGTACTTC | CASSEGWGQTYEQYF | TRBV2 | TRBD1 | few | TRBJ2-7
TGTGCCAGCAGTCAGGGTAGGGGTAAGGGCTACGAGCAGTACTTC | CASSQGRGKGYEQYF | TRBV2 | . | many | TRBJ2-7
TGCGCCAGCAGTGAAGGGACAGGCACTTTCAATGAGCAGTTCTTC | CASSEGTGTFNEQFF | TRBV10-1 | TRBD1 | . | TRBJ2-1
TGTGCCACCGCGGGGAGCAATCAGCCCCAGCATTTT | CATAGSNQPQHF | TRBV19 | . | . | TRBJ1-5
TGTGCCAGCATTCCCAACTCTGGAAACACCATATATTTT | CASIPNSGNTIYF | TRBV27 | . | once | TRBJ1-3
TGTGCCAGCAGCTTAACGGCGGGTAAAACAGATACGCAGTATTTT | CASSLTAGKTDTQYF | TRBV7-3 | . | . | TRBJ2-3
TGTGCCAGCAGCCCTGCTATAGGGGGATCTGGAAACACCATATATTTT | CASSPAIGGSGNTIYF | TRBV7-2 | . | . | TRBJ1-3
TGTGCCAGCAGCGTAGGGTGGGCCCCAACTAATGAAAAACTGTTTTTT | CASSVGWAPTNEKLFF | TRBV9 | . | . | TRBJ1-4
TGTGCCAGCAGCTCTCAGGGTACTCAGCCCCAGCATTTT | CASSSQGTQPQHF | TRBV7-2 | . | . | TRBJ1-5
TGTGCCAGCAGCTCTAGCGGGGGGGTCACGAAGACCCAGTACTTC | CASSSSGGVTKTQYF | TRBV7-2 | TRBD2 | . | TRBJ2-5
TGTGCCAGCAGCGAATCCCCCTCACAGGGGCATACGCAGTATTTT | CASSESPSQGHTQYF | TRBV9 | TRBD1 | . | TRBJ2-3